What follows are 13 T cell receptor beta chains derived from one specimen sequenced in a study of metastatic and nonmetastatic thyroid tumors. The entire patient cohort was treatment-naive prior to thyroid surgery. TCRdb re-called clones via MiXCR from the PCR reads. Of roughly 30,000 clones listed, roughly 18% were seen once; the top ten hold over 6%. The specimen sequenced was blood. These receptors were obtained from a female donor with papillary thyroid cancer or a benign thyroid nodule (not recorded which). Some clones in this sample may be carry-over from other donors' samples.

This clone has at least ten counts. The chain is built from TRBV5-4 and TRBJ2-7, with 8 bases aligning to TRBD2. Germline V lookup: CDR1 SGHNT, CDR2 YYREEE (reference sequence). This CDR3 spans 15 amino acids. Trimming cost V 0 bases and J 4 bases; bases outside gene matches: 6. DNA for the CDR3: TGTGCCAGCAGCTTGGGGCCGGGAGGGAGGTACGAGCAGTACTTC. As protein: CASSLGPGGRYEQYF.

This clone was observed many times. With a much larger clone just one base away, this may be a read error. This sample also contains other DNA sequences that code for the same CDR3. CDR3 DNA sequence: TGTGCCGGCAGGGAGAGGGGGTCGAACACTGAAGCTTTCTTT. It specifies CAGRERGSNTEAFF. V and J are TRBV2 and TRBJ1-1, with D possibly TRBD1 on 6 matching bases. CDR1 SNHLY and CDR2 FYNNEI come from the germline V gene. The CDR3 loop spans 14 amino acids.

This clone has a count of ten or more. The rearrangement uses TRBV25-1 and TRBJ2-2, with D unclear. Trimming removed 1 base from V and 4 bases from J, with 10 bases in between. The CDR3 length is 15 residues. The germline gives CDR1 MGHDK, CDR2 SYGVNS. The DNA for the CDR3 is TGTGCCAGCAGTGAATCACAGTTCTCCACCGGGGAGCTGTTTTTT. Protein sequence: CASSESQFSTGELFF.

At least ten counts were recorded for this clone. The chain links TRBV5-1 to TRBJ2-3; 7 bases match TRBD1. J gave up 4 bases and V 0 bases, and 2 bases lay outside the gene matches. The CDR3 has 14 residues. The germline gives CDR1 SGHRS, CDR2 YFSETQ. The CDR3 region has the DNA TGCGCCAGCAGCTTGGAGGGGGCGCCAGATACGCAGTATTTT. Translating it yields CASSLEGAPDTQYF.

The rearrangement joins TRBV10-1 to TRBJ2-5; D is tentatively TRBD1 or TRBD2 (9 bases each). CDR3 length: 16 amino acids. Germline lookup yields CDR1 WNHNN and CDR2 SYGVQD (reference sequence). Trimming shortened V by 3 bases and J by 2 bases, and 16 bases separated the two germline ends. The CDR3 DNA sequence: TGCGCCAGCAGTGACCTAGCGGGACAGGGACAAGAGACCCAGTACTTC. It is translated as CASSDLAGQGQETQYF.

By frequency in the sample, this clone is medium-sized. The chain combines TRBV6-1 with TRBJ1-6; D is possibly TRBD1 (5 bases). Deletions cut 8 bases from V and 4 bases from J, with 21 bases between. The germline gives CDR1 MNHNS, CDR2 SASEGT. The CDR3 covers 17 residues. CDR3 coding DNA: TGTGCCAGCCGGGGGACCCTCGCAGAGGATTATAATTCACCCCTCCACTTT. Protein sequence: CASRGTLAEDYNSPLHF.

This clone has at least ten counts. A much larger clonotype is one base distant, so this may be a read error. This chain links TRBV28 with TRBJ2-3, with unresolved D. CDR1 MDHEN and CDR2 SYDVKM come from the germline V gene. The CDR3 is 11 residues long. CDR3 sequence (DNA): TGTGCCAGCAGTCGCACAGATGCGCAGTATTTT. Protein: CASSRTDAQYF.

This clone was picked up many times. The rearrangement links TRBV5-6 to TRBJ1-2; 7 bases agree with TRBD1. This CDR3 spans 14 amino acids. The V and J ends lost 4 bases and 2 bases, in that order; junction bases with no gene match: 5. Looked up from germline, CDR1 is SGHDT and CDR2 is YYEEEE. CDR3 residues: CASSPPGQNYGYTF. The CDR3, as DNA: TGTGCCAGCAGCCCCCCGGGACAGAACTATGGCTACACCTTC. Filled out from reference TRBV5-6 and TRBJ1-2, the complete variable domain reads DAGVTQSPTHLIKTRGQQVTLRCSPKSGHDTVSWYQQALGQGPQFIFQYYEEEERQRGNFPDRFSGHQFPNYSSELNVNALLLGDSALYLCASSPPGQNYGYTFGSGTRLTVV.

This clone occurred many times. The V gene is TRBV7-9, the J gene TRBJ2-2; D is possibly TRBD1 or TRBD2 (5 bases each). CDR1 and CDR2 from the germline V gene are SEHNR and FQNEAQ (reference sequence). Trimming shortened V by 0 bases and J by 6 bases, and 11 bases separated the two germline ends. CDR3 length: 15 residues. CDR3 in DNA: TGTGCCAGCAGCTTAGCGCCTAGAGGGGCCGGGGAGCTGTTTTTT. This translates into CASSLAPRGAGELFF.

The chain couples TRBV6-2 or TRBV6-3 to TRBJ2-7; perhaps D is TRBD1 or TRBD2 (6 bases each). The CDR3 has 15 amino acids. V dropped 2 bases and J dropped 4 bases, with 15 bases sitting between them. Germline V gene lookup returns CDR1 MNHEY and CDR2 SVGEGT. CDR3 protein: CASSYGGTLHYEQYF. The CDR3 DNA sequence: TGTGCCAGCAGTTACGGGGGGACATTGCATTACGAGCAGTACTTC.

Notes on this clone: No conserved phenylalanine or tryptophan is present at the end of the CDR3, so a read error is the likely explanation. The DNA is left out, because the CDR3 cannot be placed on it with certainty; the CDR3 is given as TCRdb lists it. CDR3 residues: CASSLIGVGYEHYY. The chain carries TRBV7-6 and TRBJ2-7; TRBD1 was called by the table and not checked on the DNA. Germline lookup yields CDR1 SGHVS and CDR2 FNYEAQ. The CDR3 spans 14 residues, counting both ends.

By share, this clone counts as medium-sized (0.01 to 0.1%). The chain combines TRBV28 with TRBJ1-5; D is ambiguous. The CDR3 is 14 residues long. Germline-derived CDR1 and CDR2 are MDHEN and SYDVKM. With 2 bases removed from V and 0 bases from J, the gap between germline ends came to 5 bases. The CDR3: CASSLGSSNQPQHF. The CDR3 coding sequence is TGTGCCAGCAGTTTAGGGAGTAGCAATCAGCCCCAGCATTTT.

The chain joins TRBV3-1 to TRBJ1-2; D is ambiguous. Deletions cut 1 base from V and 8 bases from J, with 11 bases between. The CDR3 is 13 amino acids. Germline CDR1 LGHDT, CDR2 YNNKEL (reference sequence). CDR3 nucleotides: TGTGCCAGCAGCCAAGGTGGTGGGTACGGCTACACCTTC. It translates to CASSQGGGYGYTF.